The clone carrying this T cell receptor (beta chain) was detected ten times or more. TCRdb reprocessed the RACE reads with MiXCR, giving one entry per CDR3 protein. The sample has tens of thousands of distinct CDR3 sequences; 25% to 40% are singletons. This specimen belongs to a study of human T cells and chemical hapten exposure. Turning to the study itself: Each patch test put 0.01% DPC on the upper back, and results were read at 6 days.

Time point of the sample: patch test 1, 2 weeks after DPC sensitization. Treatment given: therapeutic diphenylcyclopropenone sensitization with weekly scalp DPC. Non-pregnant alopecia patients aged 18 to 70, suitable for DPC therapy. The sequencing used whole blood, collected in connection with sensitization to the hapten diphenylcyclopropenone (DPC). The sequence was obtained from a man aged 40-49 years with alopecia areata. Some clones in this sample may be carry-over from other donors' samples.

Here the CDR3 DNA reads TGTGCCAGCAACCGGCCGGACAGGGCGTACGAGCAGTACTTC. The encoded protein is CASNRPDRAYEQYF. The V and J genes are TRBV28 and TRBJ2-7; 8 bases fit TRBD1. The CDR3 is made up of 14 amino acids. The V gene's germline CDR1 is MDHEN and CDR2 SYDVKM. Trimming cost V 7 bases and J 4 bases; bases outside gene matches: 9.